The rows below give T cell receptor beta chains drawn from one sample of a study of OX40 agonist ivuxolimab in advanced cancers. Profiling relied on immunoSEQ multiplex PCR, and the TCRdb table lists in-frame clones only, not all of them. The sample lists fewer than 80,000 clones, 91% occurring once. The material was CD4+ or CD8+ T cells sorted from blood, obtained in a trial of the OX40 agonist ivuxolimab. The source of these receptors is an adult with an advanced solid tumor such as melanoma, head and neck, liver or kidney cancer. The CDR3 runs from the conserved cysteine through the conserved F or W. Fields, in order: D gene, V gene, J gene, clone size, CDR3 protein, CDR3 DNA. D genes are given only for firm matches. Clone size is not always given. Where it is, it says once, few, many or a class for expanded clones.

d_gene: .; v_gene: TRBV11-2; j_gene: TRBJ1-1; abundance: .; CDR3aa: CASSLAGRKDTEAFF; CDR3nt: TGTGCCAGCAGCTTAGCTGGACGGAAAGACACTGAAGCTTTCTTT
d_gene: .; v_gene: TRBV5-4; j_gene: TRBJ1-1; abundance: .; CDR3aa: CASSLASTGGTEAFF; CDR3nt: TGTGCCAGCAGCTTGGCCAGTACGGGGGGGACTGAAGCTTTCTTT
d_gene: .; v_gene: TRBV29-1; j_gene: TRBJ2-5; abundance: .; CDR3aa: CSVDVWGGETQYF; CDR3nt: TGCAGCGTTGATGTCTGGGGTGGGGAGACCCAGTACTTC
d_gene: .; v_gene: TRBV4-1; j_gene: TRBJ1-2; abundance: .; CDR3aa: CASSQGDRYGYTF; CDR3nt: TGCGCCAGCAGCCAAGGAGACCGCTATGGCTACACCTTC
d_gene: TRBD1; v_gene: TRBV4-2; j_gene: TRBJ1-2; abundance: once; CDR3aa: CASSRTGGTGNYGYTF; CDR3nt: TGTGCCAGCAGCCGGACAGGGGGGACTGGCAACTATGGCTACACCTTC
d_gene: .; v_gene: TRBV9; j_gene: TRBJ2-3; abundance: once; CDR3aa: CASSVLAPSTDTQYF; CDR3nt: TGTGCCAGCAGCGTTTTAGCGCCGAGCACAGATACGCAGTATTTT
d_gene: TRBD2; v_gene: TRBV28; j_gene: TRBJ2-3; abundance: .; CDR3aa: CASRPGLATHTQYF; CDR3nt: TGTGCCAGCAGGCCGGGACTAGCGACCCATACGCAGTATTTT
d_gene: TRBD2; v_gene: TRBV9; j_gene: TRBJ2-7; abundance: .; CDR3aa: CASSVTSGRVIEQYF; CDR3nt: TGTGCCAGCAGCGTAACTAGCGGGAGGGTGATCGAGCAGTACTTC
d_gene: .; v_gene: TRBV10-3; j_gene: TRBJ2-7; abundance: .; CDR3aa: CAISGVKASTYEQYF; CDR3nt: TGTGCCATCAGTGGGGTGAAGGCCTCCACCTACGAGCAGTACTTC
d_gene: TRBD1; v_gene: TRBV28; j_gene: TRBJ1-2; abundance: .; CDR3aa: CASRQGGYGYTF; CDR3nt: TGTGCCAGTAGACAGGGCGGCTATGGCTACACCTTC
d_gene: .; v_gene: TRBV5-1; j_gene: TRBJ2-3; abundance: .; CDR3aa: CASSLDGSNTDTQYF; CDR3nt: TGCGCCAGCAGCTTGGACGGGTCAAACACAGATACGCAGTATTTT
d_gene: TRBD1; v_gene: TRBV6-6; j_gene: TRBJ2-7; abundance: .; CDR3aa: CASKPPQGASEQYF; CDR3nt: TGTGCCAGCAAACCCCCCCAGGGGGCTAGCGAGCAGTACTTC
d_gene: .; v_gene: TRBV7-2; j_gene: TRBJ1-2; abundance: .; CDR3aa: CASNMYQASSGYTF; CDR3nt: TGTGCCAGCAACATGTACCAGGCGAGTAGTGGCTACACCTTC
d_gene: .; v_gene: TRBV7-9; j_gene: TRBJ1-2; abundance: .; CDR3aa: CASSTDSALSNYGYTF; CDR3nt: TGTGCCAGCAGCACAGACAGCGCCCTATCTAACTATGGCTACACCTTC
d_gene: .; v_gene: TRBV7-9; j_gene: TRBJ2-7; abundance: .; CDR3aa: CASSPGGSYEQYF; CDR3nt: TGTGCCAGCAGCCCGGGCGGTTCCTACGAGCAGTACTTC
d_gene: TRBD2; v_gene: TRBV10-2; j_gene: TRBJ2-1; abundance: .; CDR3aa: CASSEREGWGSYNEQFF; CDR3nt: TGCGCCAGCAGTGAACGGGAGGGTTGGGGCTCCTACAATGAGCAGTTCTTC
d_gene: .; v_gene: TRBV5-8; j_gene: TRBJ1-3; abundance: .; CDR3aa: CASSFLGARDYSGNTIYF; CDR3nt: TGTGCCAGCAGCTTCCTCGGGGCCCGGGACTACTCTGGAAACACCATATATTTT
d_gene: TRBD2; v_gene: TRBV18; j_gene: TRBJ2-7; abundance: .; CDR3aa: CASSPQTSAVEQYF; CDR3nt: TGTGCCAGCTCACCACAGACTAGCGCCGTCGAGCAGTACTTC
d_gene: .; v_gene: TRBV6-1; j_gene: TRBJ2-7; abundance: .; CDR3aa: CASSRAYEQYF; CDR3nt: TGTGCCAGCAGTCGTGCTTACGAGCAGTACTTC
d_gene: .; v_gene: TRBV19; j_gene: TRBJ1-5; abundance: .; CDR3aa: CASSNHRDGNQPQHF; CDR3nt: TGTGCCAGTAGCAACCACAGGGATGGCAATCAGCCCCAGCATTTT
d_gene: TRBD2; v_gene: TRBV10-1; j_gene: TRBJ2-1; abundance: .; CDR3aa: CASSESESSGRDEQFF; CDR3nt: TGCGCCAGCAGTGAGTCGGAGTCTAGCGGGAGGGATGAGCAGTTCTTC
d_gene: .; v_gene: TRBV18; j_gene: TRBJ1-3; abundance: .; CDR3aa: CASSPPTLGSTIYF; CDR3nt: TGTGCCAGCTCACCACCTACTCTGGGGAGCACCATATATTTT
d_gene: .; v_gene: TRBV7-8; j_gene: TRBJ1-2; abundance: .; CDR3aa: CASSLTLQGYYGYTF; CDR3nt: TGTGCCAGCAGCCTTACGCTACAGGGTTACTATGGCTACACCTTC
d_gene: TRBD2; v_gene: TRBV7-8; j_gene: TRBJ2-3; abundance: once; CDR3aa: CASSLAAGGRTDTQYF; CDR3nt: TGTGCCAGCAGCTTAGCAGCGGGAGGACGCACAGATACGCAGTATTTT
d_gene: TRBD2; v_gene: TRBV7-9; j_gene: TRBJ2-7; abundance: .; CDR3aa: CASSLVSAGGRYEQYF; CDR3nt: TGTGCCAGCAGCTTAGTATCGGCGGGAGGGCGGTACGAGCAGTACTTC
d_gene: .; v_gene: TRBV28; j_gene: TRBJ2-5; abundance: .; CDR3aa: CASTVPLQETQYF; CDR3nt: TGTGCCAGCACCGTCCCACTGCAAGAGACCCAGTACTTC
d_gene: .; v_gene: TRBV11-1; j_gene: TRBJ2-7; abundance: .; CDR3aa: CASSPRGYEQYF; CDR3nt: TGTGCCAGCTCCCCCAGGGGTTACGAGCAGTACTTC
d_gene: .; v_gene: TRBV6-1; j_gene: TRBJ1-3; abundance: .; CDR3aa: CAIPGQSGNTIYF; CDR3nt: TGTGCCATACCGGGACAATCTGGAAACACCATATATTTT
d_gene: .; v_gene: TRBV11-3; j_gene: TRBJ2-1; abundance: .; CDR3aa: CASSLVSGLGEQFF; CDR3nt: TGTGCCAGCAGCTTAGTTTCAGGGCTTGGTGAGCAGTTCTTC
d_gene: .; v_gene: TRBV6-5; j_gene: TRBJ2-7; abundance: .; CDR3aa: CASSYEARGGYEQYF; CDR3nt: TGTGCCAGCAGTTACGAGGCCAGGGGAGGGTACGAGCAGTACTTC